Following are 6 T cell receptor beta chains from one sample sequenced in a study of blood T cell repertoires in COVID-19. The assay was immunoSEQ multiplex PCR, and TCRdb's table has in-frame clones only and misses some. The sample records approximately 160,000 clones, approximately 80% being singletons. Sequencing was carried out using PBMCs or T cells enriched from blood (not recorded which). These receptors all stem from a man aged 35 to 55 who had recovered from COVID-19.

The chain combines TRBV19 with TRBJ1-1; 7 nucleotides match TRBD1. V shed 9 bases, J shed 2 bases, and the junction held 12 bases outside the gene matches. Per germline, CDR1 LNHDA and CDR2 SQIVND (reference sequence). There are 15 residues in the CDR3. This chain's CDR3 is CASGDSFRRNTEAFF. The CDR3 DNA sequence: TGTGCCAGCGGGGACAGTTTCCGCCGAAACACTGAAGCTTTCTTT.

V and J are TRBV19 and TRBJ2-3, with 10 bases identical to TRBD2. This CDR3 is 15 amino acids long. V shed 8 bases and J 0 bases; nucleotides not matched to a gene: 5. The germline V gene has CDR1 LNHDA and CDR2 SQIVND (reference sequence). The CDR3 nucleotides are TGTGCCAGTTCTAGCGGGGGAACTAGCACAGATACGCAGTATTTT. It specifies CASSSGGTSTDTQYF.

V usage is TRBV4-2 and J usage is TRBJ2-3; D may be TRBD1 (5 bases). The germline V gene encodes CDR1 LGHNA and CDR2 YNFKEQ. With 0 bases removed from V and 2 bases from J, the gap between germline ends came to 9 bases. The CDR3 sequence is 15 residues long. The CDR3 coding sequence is TGTGCCAGCAGCCAAGATGGGGCTTTCACAGATACGCAGTATTTT. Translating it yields CASSQDGAFTDTQYF.

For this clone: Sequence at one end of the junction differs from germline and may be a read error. The CDR3, as DNA: TGTGCCGGCAGCTACAGGGGTGGCGGCTACACCTTC. It yields the protein CAGSYRGGGYTF. The chain has TRBV7-9 and TRBJ1-2; 7 positions match TRBD1. The CDR3 extends over 12 amino acids. CDR1 is SEHNR, CDR2 FQNEAQ, per germline (reference sequence).

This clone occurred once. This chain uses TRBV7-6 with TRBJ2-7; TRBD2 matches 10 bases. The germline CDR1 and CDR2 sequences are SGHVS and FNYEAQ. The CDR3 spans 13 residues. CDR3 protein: CPLGASGSYEQYV. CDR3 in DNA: TGTCCACTTGGGGCTAGCGGGAGCTACGAGCAGTACGTC.

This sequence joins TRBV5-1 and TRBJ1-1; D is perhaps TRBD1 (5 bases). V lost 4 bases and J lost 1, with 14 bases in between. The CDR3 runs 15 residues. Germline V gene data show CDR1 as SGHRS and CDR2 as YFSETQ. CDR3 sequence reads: CASSAWSGGNTEAFF. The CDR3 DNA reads TGCGCCAGCAGCGCTTGGTCGGGGGGGAACACTGAAGCTTTCTTT.